The clone carrying this TCR beta chain came up many times. TCRdb re-derived calls from the 5' RACE reads in MiXCR, one entry per CDR3 protein. The sample holds fewer than 40,000 distinct CDR3 sequences, around 7% seen once. These data belong to a study of early T cells in non-severe SARS-CoV-2 infection. The CDR3 is 12 residues long. Trimming took 4 bases from V and 6 from J, leaving 13 bases between them. The germline gives CDR1 DFQATT, CDR2 SNEGSKA (reference sequence). This clonotype originated in an adult who was a healthcare worker with PCR-confirmed SARS-CoV-2 infection or an uninfected control (not recorded which). The J gene is TRBJ2-7, the V gene TRBV20-1; D is possibly TRBD1 (6 bases). Sequencing was performed on whole blood, taken at baseline. Written as DNA, the CDR3 is TGCAGTGCTACCAGACAGGCGGCCGAGCAGTACTTC. This sequence encodes CSATRQAAEQYF.